The present T cell receptor beta chain was sequenced within a study of cytomegalovirus exposure and HLA in healthy donors. Study outcomes and limitations: With DRB1 most and HLA-C fewest, TCR association rates differed between HLA loci in a later analysis.

For this clone: The antigen is undetermined.

Looked up from germline, CDR1 is SGDLS and CDR2 is YYNGEE. The CDR3 consists of 14 residues. Trimming took 4 bases from V and 5 from J; bases not matched to a gene: 4. The primer mix had 60 Vbeta and 13 Jbeta primers. Some clones are missing from TCRdb's copy, which holds only in-frame ones; the method was immunoSEQ multiplex PCR. The repertoire holds 30,000 to 40,000 clones, with 86% as singletons. This sequence originates from a woman between 40 and 50 years old in good health and CMV-seropositive. The J gene is TRBJ2-5, the V gene TRBV9, with 11 bases fitting TRBD2. The sample consisted of PBMCs. The CDR3 sequence is CASSRSSGGETQYF. The CDR3 coding sequence is TGTGCCAGCAGCCGGTCTAGCGGGGGGGAGACCCAGTACTTC. The full variable domain, completed using reference TRBV9 and TRBJ2-5, is DSGVTQTPKHLITATGQRVTLRCSPRSGDLSVYWYQQSLDQGLQFLIQYYNGEERAKGNILERFSAQQFPDLHSELNLSSLELGDSALYFCASSRSSGGETQYFGPGTRLLVL.